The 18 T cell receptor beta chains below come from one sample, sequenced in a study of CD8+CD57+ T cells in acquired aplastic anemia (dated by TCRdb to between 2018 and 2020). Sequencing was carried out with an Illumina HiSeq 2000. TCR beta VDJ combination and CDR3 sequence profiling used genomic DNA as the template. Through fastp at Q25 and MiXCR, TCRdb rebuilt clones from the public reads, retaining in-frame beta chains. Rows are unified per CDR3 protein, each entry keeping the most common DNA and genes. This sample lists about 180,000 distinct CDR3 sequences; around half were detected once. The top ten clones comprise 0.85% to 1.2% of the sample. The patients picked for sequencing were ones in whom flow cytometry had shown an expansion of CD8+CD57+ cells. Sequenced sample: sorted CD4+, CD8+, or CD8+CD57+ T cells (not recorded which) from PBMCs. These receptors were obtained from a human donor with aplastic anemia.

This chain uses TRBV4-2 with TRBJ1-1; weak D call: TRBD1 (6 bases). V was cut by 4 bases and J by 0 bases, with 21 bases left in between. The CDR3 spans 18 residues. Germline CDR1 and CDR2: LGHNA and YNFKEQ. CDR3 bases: TGTGCCAGCAGCCTTGAGAGGGGGGGTGTGGGAATGAACACTGAAGCTTTCTTT. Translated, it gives CASSLERGGVGMNTEAFF.

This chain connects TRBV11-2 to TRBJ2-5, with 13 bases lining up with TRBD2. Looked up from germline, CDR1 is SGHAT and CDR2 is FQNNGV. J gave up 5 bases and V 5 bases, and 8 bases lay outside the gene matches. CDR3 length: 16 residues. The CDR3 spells CASSAGTSGTRETQYF. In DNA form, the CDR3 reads TGTGCCAGCAGCGCTGGGACTAGCGGGACTCGGGAGACCCAGTACTTC.

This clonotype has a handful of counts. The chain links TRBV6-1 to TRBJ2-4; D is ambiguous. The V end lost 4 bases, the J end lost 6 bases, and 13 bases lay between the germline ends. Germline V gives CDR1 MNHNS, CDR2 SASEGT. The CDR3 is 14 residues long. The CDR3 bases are TGTGCCAGCAGTGCCTACGGGTCGGCAAACATTCAGTACTTC. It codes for CASSAYGSANIQYF.

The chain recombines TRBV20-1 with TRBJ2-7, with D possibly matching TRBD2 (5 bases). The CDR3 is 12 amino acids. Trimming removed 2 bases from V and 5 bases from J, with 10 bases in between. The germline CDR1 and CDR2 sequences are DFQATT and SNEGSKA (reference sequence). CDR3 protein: CSARNRENEQYF. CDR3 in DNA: TGCAGTGCTAGAAACCGGGAAAACGAGCAGTACTTC.

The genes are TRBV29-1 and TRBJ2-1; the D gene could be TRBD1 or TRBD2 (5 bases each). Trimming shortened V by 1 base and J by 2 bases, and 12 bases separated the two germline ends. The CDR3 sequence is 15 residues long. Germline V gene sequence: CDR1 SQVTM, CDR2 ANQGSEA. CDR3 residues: CSVEGGAAPYNEQFF. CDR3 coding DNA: TGCAGCGTTGAAGGAGGGGCGGCCCCCTACAATGAGCAGTTCTTC.

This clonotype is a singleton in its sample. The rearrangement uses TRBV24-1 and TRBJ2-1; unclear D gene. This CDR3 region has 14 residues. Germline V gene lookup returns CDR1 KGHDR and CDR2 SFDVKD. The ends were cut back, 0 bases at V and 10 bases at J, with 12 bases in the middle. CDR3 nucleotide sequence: TGTGCCACCAGTGATTTGGACGGCCATAGGGAGCAGTTCTTC. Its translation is CATSDLDGHREQFF.

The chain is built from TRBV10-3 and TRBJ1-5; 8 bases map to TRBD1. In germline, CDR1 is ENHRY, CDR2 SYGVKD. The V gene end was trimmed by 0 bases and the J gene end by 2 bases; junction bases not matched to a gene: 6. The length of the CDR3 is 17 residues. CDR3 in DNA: TGTGCCATCAGTGAGTCCGGCAGGGGGCATGGCAATCAGCCCCAGCATTTT. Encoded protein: CAISESGRGHGNQPQHF.

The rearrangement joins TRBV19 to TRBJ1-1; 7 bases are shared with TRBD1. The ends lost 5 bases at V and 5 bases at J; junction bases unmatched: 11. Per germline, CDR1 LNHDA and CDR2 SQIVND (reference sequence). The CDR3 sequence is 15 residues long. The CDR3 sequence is CASSPRDRVRTEAFF. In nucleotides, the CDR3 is TGTGCCAGTAGTCCAAGAGACAGGGTGAGGACTGAAGCTTTCTTT.

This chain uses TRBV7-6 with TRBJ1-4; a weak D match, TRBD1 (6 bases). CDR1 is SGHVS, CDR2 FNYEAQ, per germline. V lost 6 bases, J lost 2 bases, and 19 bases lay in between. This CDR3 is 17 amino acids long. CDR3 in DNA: TGTGCCAGCAGAGCGCGTGGGGGGCTTGGCACTAATGAAAAACTGTTTTTT. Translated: CASRARGGLGTNEKLFF.

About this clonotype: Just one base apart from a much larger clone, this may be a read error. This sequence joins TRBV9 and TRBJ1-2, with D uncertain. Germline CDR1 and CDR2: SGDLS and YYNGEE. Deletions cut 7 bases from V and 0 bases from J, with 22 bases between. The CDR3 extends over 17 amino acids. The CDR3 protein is CASGPGLAGPANYGYTF. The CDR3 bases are TGTGCCAGCGGCCCTGGGCTGGCCGGTCCAGCTAACTATGGCTACACCTTC.

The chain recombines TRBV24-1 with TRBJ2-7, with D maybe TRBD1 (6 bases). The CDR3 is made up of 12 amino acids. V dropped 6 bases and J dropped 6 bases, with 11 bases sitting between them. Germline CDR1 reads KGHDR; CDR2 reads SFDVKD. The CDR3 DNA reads TGTGCCACCAGTCATACAGGGCGCGAGCAGTACTTC. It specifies CATSHTGREQYF.

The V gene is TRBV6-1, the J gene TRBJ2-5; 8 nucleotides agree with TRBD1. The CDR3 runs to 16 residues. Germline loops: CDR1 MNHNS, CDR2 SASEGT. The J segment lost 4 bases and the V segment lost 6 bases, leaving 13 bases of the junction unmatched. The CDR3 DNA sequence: TGTGCCAGCAGAGCGACGACAGGGGCGATTGCAGAGACCCAGTACTTC. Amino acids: CASRATTGAIAETQYF.

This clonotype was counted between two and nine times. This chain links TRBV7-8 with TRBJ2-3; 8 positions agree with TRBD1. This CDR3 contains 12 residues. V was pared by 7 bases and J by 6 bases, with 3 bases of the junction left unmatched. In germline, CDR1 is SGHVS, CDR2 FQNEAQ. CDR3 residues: CASTGGGDTQYF. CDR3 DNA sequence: TGTGCCAGCACAGGGGGCGGTGATACGCAGTATTTT. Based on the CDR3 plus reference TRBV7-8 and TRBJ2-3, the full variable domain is GAGVSQSPRYKVAKRGQDVALRCDPISGHVSLFWYQQALGQGPEFLTYFQNEAQLDKSGLPSDRFFAERPEGSVSTLKIQRTQQEDSAVYLCASTGGGDTQYFGPGTRLTVL.

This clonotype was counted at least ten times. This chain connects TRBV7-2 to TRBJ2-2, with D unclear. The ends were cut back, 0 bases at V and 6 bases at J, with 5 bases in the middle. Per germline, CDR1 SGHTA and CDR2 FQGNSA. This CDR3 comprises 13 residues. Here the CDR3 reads CASSLAPAGELFF. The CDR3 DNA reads TGTGCCAGCAGCTTAGCCCCAGCCGGGGAGCTGTTTTTT.

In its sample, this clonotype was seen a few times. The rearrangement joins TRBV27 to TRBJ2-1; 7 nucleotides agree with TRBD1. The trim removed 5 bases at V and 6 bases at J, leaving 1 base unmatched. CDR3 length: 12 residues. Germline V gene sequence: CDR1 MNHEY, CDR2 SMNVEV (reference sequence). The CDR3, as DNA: TGTGCCAGCAGTAGGGGGCCCAATGAGCAGTTCTTC. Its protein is CASSRGPNEQFF.

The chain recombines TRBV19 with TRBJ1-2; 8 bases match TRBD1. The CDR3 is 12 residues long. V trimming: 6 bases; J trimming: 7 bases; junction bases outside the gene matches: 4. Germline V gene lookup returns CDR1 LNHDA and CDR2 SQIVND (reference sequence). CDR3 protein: CASRGGQAGYTF. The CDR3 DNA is TGTGCCAGTAGGGGGGGACAGGCTGGCTACACCTTC.

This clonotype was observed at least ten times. This CDR3 is CASSNPGQGAYGYTF. The CDR3 DNA follows: TGTGCCAGCAGCAACCCGGGACAGGGGGCCTATGGCTACACCTTC. The chain recombines TRBV7-8 with TRBJ1-2; 12 bases fit TRBD1. The V gene's germline CDR1 is SGHVS and CDR2 FQNEAQ. The CDR3 loop spans 15 amino acids. V lost 5 bases, J lost 4 bases, and 5 bases stayed unmatched.

In DNA, the CDR3 is TGTGCCAGCAGCCTGACAGGTTATAGCAATCAGCCCCAGCATTTT. It translates to CASSLTGYSNQPQHF. The V call is TRBV24-1, the J call TRBJ1-5; D is perhaps TRBD1 (6 bases). The CDR3 runs 15 residues. Germline CDR1 reads KGHDR; CDR2 reads SFDVKD. V was clipped by 11 bases and J by 0 bases, with 16 bases between them.